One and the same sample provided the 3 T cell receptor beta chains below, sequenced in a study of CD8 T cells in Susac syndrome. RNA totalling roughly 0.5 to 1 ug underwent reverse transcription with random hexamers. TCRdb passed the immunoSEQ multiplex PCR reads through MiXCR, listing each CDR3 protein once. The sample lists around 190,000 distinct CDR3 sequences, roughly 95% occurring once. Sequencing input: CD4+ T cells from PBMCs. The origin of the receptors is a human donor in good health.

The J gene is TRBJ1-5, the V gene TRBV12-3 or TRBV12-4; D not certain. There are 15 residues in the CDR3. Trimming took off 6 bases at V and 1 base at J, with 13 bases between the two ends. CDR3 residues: CASSPGPQSNQPQHF. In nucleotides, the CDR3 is TGTGCCAGCAGCCCCGGGCCCCAGAGCAATCAGCCCCAGCATTTT.

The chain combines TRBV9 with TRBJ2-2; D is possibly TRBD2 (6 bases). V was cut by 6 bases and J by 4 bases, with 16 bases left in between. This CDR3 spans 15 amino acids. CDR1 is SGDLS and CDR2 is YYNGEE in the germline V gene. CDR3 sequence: CASTPRVLATGELFF. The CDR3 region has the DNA TGTGCCAGCACCCCTCGAGTACTAGCCACCGGGGAGCTGTTTTTT.

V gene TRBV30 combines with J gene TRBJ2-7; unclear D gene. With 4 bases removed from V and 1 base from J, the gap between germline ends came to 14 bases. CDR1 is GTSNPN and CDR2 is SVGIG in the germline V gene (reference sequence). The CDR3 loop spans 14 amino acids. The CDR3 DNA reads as TGTGCCTGGAACGTAGCTGTAACATCCTACGAGCAGTACTTC. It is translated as CAWNVAVTSYEQYF. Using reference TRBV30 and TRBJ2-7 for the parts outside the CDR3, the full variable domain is SQTIHQWPATLVQPVGSPLSLECTVEGTSNPNLYWYRQAAGRGLQLLFYSVGIGQISSEVPQNLSASRPQDRQFILSSKKLLLSDSGFYLCAWNVAVTSYEQYFGPGTRLTVT.